This T cell receptor beta chain was documented in a study of long-term antiretroviral therapy in people with HIV. General study findings and limits: Blood specimens, gathered between about 2004 and 2017, were possibly obtained under older ART regimens.

The authors ran the immunoSEQ assay, v3.0, at survey level. Assay used: immunoSEQ multiplex PCR; TCRdb lists only in-frame clones, some missing. The table records about 43,000 clones, approximately 86% of them present only once. This clone has just one count. Its antigen is not identified. Germline-derived CDR1 and CDR2 are SEHNR and FQNEAQ (reference sequence). The CDR3 totals 16 residues. V shed 5 bases and J shed 2 bases, with 18 bases lying between them. The source of this sequence is a woman between 45 and 65 years old with HIV. The starting material was unsorted PBMCs, obtained 0.1 years before starting antiretroviral therapy. This chain joins TRBV7-9 and TRBJ2-5; tentatively, D is TRBD1 (5 bases). This CDR3 reads CASSLSRDFWQETQYF. DNA for the CDR3: TGTGCCAGCAGCCTGAGCAGGGATTTCTGGCAAGAGACCCAGTACTTC.